The entry that follows covers one T cell receptor beta chain sequence. The CDR3 runs to 14 residues. V lost 6 bases to trimming and J lost 4 bases; unmatched junction nucleotides: 4. Germline V gives CDR1 SQVTM, CDR2 ANQGSEA. The entry originates in a study of blood T cell repertoires in COVID-19. In the original processing: Amplification of reference gene primers provided the estimated nucleated cell counts. TCRdb's table, derived via immunoSEQ multiplex PCR, lists solely in-frame clones and lacks some. V, J and clone size reflect that table, while D and trimming were determined from the DNA. Among approximately 90,000 clones listed, roughly 84% were seen once.

The receptor was derived from a human donor in a cohort sampled during active COVID-19. V usage is TRBV29-1 and J usage is TRBJ2-5, with 14 bases aligning to TRBD2. Sequenced input: peripheral blood. CDR3 residues: CSVGTSGGGETQYF. The DNA of the CDR3 is TGCAGCGTAGGGACTAGCGGGGGTGGAGAGACCCAGTACTTC.